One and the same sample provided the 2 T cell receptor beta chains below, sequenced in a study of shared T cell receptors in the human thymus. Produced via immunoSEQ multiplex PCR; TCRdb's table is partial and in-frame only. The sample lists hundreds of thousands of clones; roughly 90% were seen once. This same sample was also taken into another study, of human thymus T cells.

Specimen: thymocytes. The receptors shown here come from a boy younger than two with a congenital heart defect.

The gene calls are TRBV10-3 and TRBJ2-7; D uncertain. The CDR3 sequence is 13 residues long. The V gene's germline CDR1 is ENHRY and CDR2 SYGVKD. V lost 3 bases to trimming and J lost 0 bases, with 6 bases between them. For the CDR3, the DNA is TGTGCCATCAGTGACCCTAGCTCCTACGAGCAGTACTTC. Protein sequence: CAISDPSSYEQYF.

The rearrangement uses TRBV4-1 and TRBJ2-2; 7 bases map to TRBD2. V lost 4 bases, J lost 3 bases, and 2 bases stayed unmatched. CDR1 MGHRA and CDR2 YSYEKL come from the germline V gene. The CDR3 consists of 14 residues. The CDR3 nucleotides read TGCGCCAGCAGCCGGGACTACTACACCGGGGAGCTGTTTTTT. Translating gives CASSRDYYTGELFF.